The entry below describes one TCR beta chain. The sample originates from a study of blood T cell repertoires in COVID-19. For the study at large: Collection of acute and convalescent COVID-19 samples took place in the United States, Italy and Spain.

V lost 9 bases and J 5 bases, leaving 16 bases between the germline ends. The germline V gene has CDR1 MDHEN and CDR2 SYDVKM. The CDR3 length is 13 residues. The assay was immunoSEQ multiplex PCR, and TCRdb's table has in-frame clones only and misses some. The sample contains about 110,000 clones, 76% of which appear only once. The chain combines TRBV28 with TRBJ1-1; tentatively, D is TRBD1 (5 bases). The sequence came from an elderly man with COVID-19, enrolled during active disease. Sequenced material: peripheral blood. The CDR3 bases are TGTGCCAGTAGGACACGATTCGAGACTGAAGCTTTCTTT. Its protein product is CASRTRFETEAFF.